The T cell receptor (beta chain) under discussion was sequenced for a study of blood T cell repertoires in COVID-19. V was trimmed by 0 bases and J by 5 bases, leaving 13 bases between them. CDR1 is SGHNT and CDR2 is YYREEE in the germline V gene (reference sequence). CDR3 length: 15 amino acids. This clone appeared a few times. Clinical history as reported by participants underpinned cohort assignment. TCRdb keeps only in-frame clones here, not all; method: immunoSEQ multiplex PCR. The sample lists 160,000 or so clones, approximately 80% occurring once. The sequence derives from a man aged 35 to 55 who had recovered from COVID-19. This chain links TRBV5-4 with TRBJ2-3; a weak D match, TRBD1 (5 bases). Sequenced sample: PBMCs or T cells enriched from blood (not recorded which). The CDR3 DNA reads as TGTGCCAGCAGCTTGGATGGGGCTCGCGGAGATACGCAGTATTTT. Translating gives CASSLDGARGDTQYF.